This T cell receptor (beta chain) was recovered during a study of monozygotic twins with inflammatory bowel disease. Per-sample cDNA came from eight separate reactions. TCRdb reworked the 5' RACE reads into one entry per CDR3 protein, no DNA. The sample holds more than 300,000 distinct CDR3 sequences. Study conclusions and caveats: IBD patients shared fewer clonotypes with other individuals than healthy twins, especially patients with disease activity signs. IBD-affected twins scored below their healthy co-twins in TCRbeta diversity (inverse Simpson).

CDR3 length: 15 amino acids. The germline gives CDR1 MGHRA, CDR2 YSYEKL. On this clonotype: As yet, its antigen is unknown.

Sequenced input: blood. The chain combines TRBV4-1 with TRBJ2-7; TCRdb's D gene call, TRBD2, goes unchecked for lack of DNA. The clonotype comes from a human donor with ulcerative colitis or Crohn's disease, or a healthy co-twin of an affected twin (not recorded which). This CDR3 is CASSQVLVALYEQYF.